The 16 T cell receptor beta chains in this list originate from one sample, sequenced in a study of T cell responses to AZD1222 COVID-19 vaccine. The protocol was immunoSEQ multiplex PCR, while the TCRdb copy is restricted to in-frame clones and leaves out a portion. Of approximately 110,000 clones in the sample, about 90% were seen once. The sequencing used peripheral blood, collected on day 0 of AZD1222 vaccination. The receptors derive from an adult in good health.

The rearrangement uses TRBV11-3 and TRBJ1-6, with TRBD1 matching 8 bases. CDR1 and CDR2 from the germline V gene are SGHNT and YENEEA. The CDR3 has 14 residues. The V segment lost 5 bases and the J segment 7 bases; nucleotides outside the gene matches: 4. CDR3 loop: CASSRGQGNSPLHF. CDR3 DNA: TGTGCCAGCAGCCGCGGACAGGGAAATTCACCCCTCCACTTT.

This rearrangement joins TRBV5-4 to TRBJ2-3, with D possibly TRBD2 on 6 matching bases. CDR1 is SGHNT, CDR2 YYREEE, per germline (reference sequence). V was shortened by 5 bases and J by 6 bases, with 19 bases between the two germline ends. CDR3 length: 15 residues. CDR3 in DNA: TGTGCCAGCAGGGAGGAGCTTGGGGGGTTCGATACGCAGTATTTT. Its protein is CASREELGGFDTQYF.

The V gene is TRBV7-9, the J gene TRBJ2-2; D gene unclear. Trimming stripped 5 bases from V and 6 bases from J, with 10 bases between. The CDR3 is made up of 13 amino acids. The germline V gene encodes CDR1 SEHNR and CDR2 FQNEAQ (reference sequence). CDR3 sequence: CASSPGPSGELFF. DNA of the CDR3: TGTGCCAGCAGCCCCGGCCCGTCCGGGGAGCTGTTTTTT.

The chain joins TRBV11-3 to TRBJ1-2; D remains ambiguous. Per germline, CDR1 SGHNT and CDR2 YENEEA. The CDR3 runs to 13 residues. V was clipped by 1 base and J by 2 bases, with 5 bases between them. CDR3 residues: CASSLVQNYGYTF. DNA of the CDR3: TGTGCCAGCAGCTTAGTACAGAACTATGGCTACACCTTC.

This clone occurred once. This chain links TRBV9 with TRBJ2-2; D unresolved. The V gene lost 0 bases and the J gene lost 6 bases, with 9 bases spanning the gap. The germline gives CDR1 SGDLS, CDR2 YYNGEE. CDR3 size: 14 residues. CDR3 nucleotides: TGTGCCAGCAGCGTAGGTCAGCAGGCCGGGGAGCTGTTTTTT. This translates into CASSVGQQAGELFF.

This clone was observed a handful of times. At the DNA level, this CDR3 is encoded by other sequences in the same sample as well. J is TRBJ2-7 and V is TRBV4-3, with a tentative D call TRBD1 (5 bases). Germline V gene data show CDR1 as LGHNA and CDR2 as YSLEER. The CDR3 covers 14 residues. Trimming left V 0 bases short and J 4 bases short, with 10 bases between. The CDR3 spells CASSQERGRYEQYF. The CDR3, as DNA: TGCGCCAGCAGCCAAGAAAGGGGTCGATACGAGCAGTACTTC.

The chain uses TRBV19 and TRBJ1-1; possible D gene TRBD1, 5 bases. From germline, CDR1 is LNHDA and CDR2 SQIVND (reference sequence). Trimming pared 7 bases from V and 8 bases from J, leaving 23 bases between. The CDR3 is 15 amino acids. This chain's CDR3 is CASTLNFWGGTEAFF. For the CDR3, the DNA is TGTGCCAGTACCCTCAACTTTTGGGGGGGGACGGAAGCTTTCTTT.

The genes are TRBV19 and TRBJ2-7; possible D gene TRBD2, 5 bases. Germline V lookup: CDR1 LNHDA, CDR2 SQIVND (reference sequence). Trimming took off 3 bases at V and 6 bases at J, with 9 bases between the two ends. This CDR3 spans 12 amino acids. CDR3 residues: CASSIGVSEQYF. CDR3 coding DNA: TGTGCCAGTAGTATCGGGGTGAGCGAGCAGTACTTC.

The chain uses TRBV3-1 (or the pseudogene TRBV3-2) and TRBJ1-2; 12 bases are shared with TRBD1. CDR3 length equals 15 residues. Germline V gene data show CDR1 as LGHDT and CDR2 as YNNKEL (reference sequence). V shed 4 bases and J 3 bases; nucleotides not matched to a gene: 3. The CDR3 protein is CASSPGQGAYYGYTF. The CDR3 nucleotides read TGTGCCAGCAGCCCGGGACAGGGGGCGTACTATGGCTACACCTTC.

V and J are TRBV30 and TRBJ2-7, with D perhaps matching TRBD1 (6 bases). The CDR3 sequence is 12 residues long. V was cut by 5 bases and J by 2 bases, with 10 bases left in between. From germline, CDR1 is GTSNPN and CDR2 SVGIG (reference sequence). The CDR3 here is CAWGGGPYEQYF. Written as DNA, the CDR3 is TGTGCCTGGGGGGGCGGTCCCTACGAGCAGTACTTC.

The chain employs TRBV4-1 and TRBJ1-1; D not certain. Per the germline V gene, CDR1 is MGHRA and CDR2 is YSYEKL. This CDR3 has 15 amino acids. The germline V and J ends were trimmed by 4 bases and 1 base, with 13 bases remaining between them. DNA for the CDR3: TGCGCCAGCAGCCCCCGCGTCGGCGGGAACACTGAAGCTTTCTTT. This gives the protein CASSPRVGGNTEAFF.

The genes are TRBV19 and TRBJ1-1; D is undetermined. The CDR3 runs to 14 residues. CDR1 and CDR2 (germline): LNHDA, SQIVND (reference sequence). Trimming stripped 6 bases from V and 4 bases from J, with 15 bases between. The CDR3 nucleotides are TGTGCCAGTAGAGTACCCGGGGAGGGCACTGAAGCTTTCTTT. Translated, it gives CASRVPGEGTEAFF. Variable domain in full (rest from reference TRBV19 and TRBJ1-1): DGGITQSPKYLFRKEGQNVTLSCEQNLNHDAMYWYRQDPGQGLRLIYYSQIVNDFQKGDIAEGYSVSREKKESFPLTVTSAQKNPTAFYLCASRVPGEGTEAFFGQGTRLTVV.

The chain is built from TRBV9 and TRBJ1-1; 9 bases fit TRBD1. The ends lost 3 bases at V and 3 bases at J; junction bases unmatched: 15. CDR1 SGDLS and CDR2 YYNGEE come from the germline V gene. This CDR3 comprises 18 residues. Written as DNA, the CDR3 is TGTGCCAGCAGCGACTCCCGGGACAGGGCCCGATGGCACACTGAAGCTTTCTTT. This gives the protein CASSDSRDRARWHTEAFF.

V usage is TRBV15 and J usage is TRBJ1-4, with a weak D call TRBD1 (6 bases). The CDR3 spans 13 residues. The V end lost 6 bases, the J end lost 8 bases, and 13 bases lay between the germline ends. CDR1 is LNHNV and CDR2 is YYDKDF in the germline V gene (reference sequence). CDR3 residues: CATSSGGLEKLFF. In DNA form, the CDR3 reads TGTGCCACCAGTTCGGGGGGCCTGGAAAAACTGTTTTTT.

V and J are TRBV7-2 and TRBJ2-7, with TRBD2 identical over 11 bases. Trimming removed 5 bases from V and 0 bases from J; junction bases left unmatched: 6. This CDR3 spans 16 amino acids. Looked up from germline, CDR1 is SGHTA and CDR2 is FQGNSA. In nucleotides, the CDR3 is TGTGCCAGCAGCCCCCGACTAGCGGGGAACTCCTACGAGCAGTACTTC. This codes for CASSPRLAGNSYEQYF.

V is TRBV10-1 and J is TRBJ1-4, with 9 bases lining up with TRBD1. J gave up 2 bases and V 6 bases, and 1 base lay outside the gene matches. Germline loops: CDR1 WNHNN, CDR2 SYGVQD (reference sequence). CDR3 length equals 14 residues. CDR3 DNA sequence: TGCGCCAGCAGAGGACAGGGGACTAATGAAAAACTGTTTTTT. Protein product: CASRGQGTNEKLFF.